These 5 T cell receptor beta chains were all obtained from the same sample, sequenced in a study of shared clonotypes between healthy human individuals. TCRdb keeps only in-frame clones here, not all; method: immunoSEQ multiplex PCR. Among 560,000 or so clones listed, approximately 96% were seen once. Cells designated naive CD8 were CD45RO-negative and were positively selected for CCR7, with terminally differentiated effector memory CD45RA+ cells excluded. What was sequenced was naive CD8+ T cells sorted from blood. The receptors derive from a woman aged 25 to 39 in good health.

This sequence joins TRBV4-1 and TRBJ1-2, with a tentative D call TRBD1 (6 bases). This CDR3 has 15 amino acids. V lost 0 bases to trimming and J lost 2 bases, with 10 bases between them. Germline V gene data show CDR1 as MGHRA and CDR2 as YSYEKL. The CDR3 reads CASSQDSGQNYGYTF. CDR3 DNA sequence: TGCGCCAGCAGCCAAGATTCAGGACAGAACTATGGCTACACCTTC.

The V and J genes are TRBV9 and TRBJ2-7, with TRBD2 as a possible D gene (6 bases). Trimming took off 3 bases at V and 2 bases at J, with 12 bases between the two ends. CDR1 and CDR2 from the germline V gene are SGDLS and YYNGEE. CDR3 length equals 14 residues. The CDR3 DNA reads TGTGCCAGCAGCGGGGGCGGGACTCCCTACGAGCAGTACTTC. This translates into CASSGGGTPYEQYF.

The J gene is TRBJ2-1, the V gene TRBV5-1, with 7 bases fitting TRBD1. Unmatched junction bases numbered 7, after V lost 1 base and J lost 3 bases. Germline loops: CDR1 SGHRS, CDR2 YFSETQ. The CDR3 spans 16 residues. Here the CDR3 reads CASSLTGQGVYNEQFF. The DNA for the CDR3 is TGCGCCAGCAGCTTGACCGGGCAGGGGGTCTACAATGAGCAGTTCTTC.

The chain uses TRBV6-5 and TRBJ2-1; the D gene is possibly TRBD2 (5 bases). V lost 7 bases, J lost 4 bases, and 8 bases lay in between. This CDR3 spans 12 amino acids. Per the germline V gene, CDR1 is MNHEY and CDR2 is SVGAGI. The CDR3 spells CASTSLYNEQFF. DNA for the CDR3: TGTGCCAGCACTAGCTTGTACAATGAGCAGTTCTTC.

This chain joins TRBV6-6 and TRBJ2-1; 7 bases match TRBD2. Germline trimming cut 5 bases from V and 4 bases from J; bases unmatched to any gene: 8. Germline V gives CDR1 MNHNY, CDR2 SVGAGI (reference sequence). The CDR3 is made up of 15 amino acids. The CDR3 reads CASSHWTRSYNEQFF. The CDR3 nucleotides read TGTGCCAGCAGTCACTGGACTAGATCTTACAATGAGCAGTTCTTC.